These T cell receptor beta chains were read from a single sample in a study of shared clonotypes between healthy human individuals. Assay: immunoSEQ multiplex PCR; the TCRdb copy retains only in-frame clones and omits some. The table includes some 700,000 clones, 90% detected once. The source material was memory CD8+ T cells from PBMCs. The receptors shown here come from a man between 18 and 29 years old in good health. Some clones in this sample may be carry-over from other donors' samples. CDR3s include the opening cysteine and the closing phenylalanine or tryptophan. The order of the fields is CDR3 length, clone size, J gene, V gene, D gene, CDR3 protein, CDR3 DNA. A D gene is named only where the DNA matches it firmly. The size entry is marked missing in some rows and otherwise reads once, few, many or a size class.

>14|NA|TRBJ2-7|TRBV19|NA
CASTPGAGVYEQYF
TGTGCCAGTACCCCGGGAGCGGGCGTTTACGAGCAGTACTTC
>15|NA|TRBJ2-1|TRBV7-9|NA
CASSPRRRDTWEQFF
TGTGCCAGCAGCCCCCGGAGGCGGGATACCTGGGAGCAGTTCTTC
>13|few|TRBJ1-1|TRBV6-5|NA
CASSYSATGEAFF
TGTGCCAGCAGTTACTCGGCGACTGGTGAAGCTTTCTTT
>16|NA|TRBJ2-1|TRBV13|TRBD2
CASSLGSGGPGNEQFF
TGTGCCAGCAGCTTAGGATCGGGAGGGCCCGGAAATGAGCAGTTCTTC
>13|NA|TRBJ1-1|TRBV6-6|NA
CASSYNRGAEAFF
TGTGCCAGCAGTTACAACAGAGGGGCTGAAGCTTTCTTT
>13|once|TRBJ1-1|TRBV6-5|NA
CASSLPTHTEAFF
TGTGCCAGCAGTCTCCCGACGCATACTGAAGCTTTCTTT
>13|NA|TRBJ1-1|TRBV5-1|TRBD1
CASSWGRGTEAFF
TGCGCCAGCAGCTGGGGCAGGGGGACTGAAGCTTTCTTT
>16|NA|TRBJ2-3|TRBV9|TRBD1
CASSVGTGGATDTQYF
TGTGCCAGCAGCGTTGGGACAGGCGGAGCCACAGATACGCAGTATTTT
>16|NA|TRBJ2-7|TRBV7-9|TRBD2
CASSLDYSGRAYEQYF
TGTGCCAGCAGCTTAGATTATAGCGGGAGGGCCTACGAGCAGTACTTC
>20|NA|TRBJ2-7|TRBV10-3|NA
CAIGLTVEPTSSTSGRARYF
NA
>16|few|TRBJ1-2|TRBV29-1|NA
CSDIGTRGDKPYGYTF
TGCAGCGACATTGGTACTCGGGGGGATAAACCTTATGGCTACACCTTC
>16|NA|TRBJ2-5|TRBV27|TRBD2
CASSLIGTSAPQEQYF
TGTGCCAGCAGTCTAATCGGGACTAGCGCACCGCAAGAGCAGTACTTC
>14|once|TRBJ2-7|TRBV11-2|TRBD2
CASSSRTSIYEQYF
TGTGCCAGCAGCTCTCGGACTAGTATCTACGAGCAGTACTTC
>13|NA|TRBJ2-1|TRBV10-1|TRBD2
CASSEGLGNEQFF
TGCGCCAGCAGTGAAGGACTAGGCAATGAGCAGTTCTTC
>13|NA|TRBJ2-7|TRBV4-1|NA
CASSPMGAYEQYF
TGCGCCAGCAGCCCCATGGGTGCCTACGAGCAGTACTTC
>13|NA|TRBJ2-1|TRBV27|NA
CASTDSIVNEQFF
TGTGCCAGCACCGACAGTATAGTCAATGAGCAGTTCTTC
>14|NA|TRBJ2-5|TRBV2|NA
CASSESYGKETQYF
TGTGCCAGCAGTGAGTCCTACGGGAAAGAGACCCAGTACTTC
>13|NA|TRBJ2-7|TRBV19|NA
CASSDPLSGEQYF
TGTGCCAGCTCGGACCCCTTGTCCGGCGAGCAGTACTTC
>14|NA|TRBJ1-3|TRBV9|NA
CASSPPSSGNTIYF
TGTGCCAGCAGCCCCCCCTCCTCTGGAAACACCATATATTTT
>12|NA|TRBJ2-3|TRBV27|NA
CASSSGRGTQYF
TGTGCCAGCAGTTCGGGCCGCGGTACGCAGTATTTT
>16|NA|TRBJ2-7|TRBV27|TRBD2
CASSLLDLAGQNEQYF
TGTGCCAGCAGTTTGTTAGACCTAGCGGGGCAGAACGAGCAGTACTTC
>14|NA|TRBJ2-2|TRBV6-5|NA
CASRGADWTGELFF
TGTGCCAGCAGAGGGGCGGATTGGACCGGGGAGCTGTTTTTT
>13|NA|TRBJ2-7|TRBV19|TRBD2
CASSERGSYEQYF
TGTGCCAGTAGTGAGCGGGGCTCCTACGAGCAGTACTTC
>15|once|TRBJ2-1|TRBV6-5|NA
CASRQTRGARNEQFF
TGTGCCAGCAGACAGACTAGGGGGGCTCGGAATGAGCAGTTCTTC
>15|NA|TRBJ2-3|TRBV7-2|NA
CASSLTSFRTDTQYF
TGTGCCAGCAGCTTGACATCCTTCCGCACAGATACGCAGTATTTT
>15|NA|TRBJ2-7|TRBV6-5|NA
CASSQSGGTAYEQYF
TGTGCCAGCAGCCAAAGCGGAGGGACGGCCTACGAGCAGTACTTC
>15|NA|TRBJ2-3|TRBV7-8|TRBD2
CASSFGGRGTDTQYF
TGTGCCAGCAGCTTCGGCGGGAGGGGCACAGATACGCAGTATTTT
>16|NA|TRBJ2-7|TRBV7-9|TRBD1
CASSHPTGTGVNEQYF
TGTGCCAGCAGCCATCCTACCGGGACAGGGGTTAATGAGCAGTACTTC
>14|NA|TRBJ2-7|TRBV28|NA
CASSLHIQGNEQYF
TGTGCCAGCAGTCTCCATATTCAGGGAAACGAGCAGTACTTC
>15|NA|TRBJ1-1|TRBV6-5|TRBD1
CASRFSTGGVAEAFF
TGTGCCAGCAGATTTTCGACAGGGGGCGTCGCTGAAGCTTTCTTT
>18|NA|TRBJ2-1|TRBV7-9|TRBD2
CASSWGLAGGRSYNEQFF
TGTGCCAGCAGCTGGGGACTAGCGGGAGGGAGGTCCTACAATGAGCAGTTCTTC
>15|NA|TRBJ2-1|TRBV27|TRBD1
CASSLSTGGYNEQFF
TGTGCCAGCAGTTTATCGACAGGGGGCTACAATGAGCAGTTCTTC
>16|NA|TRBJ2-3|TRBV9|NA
CASSPSGGRNKDTQYF
TGTGCCAGCAGCCCCTCGGGGGGCAGAAATAAAGATACGCAGTATTTT
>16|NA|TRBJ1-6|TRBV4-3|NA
CASSQAGKYYNSPLHF
TGCGCCAGCAGCCAAGCCGGGAAATACTATAATTCACCCCTCCACTTT
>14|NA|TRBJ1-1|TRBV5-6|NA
CASSLSPLNTEAFF
TGTGCCAGCAGCTTGTCACCGCTGAACACTGAAGCTTTCTTT
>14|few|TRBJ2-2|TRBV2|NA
CASTGLPNTGELFF
TGTGCCAGCACTGGACTACCTAACACCGGGGAGCTGTTTTTT
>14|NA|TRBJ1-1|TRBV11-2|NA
CASSPSGGFTEAFF
TGTGCCAGCAGCCCCAGCGGGGGCTTCACTGAAGCTTTCTTT
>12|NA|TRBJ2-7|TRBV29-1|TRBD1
CSVSGGSDEQYF
TGCAGCGTGTCAGGGGGCTCCGACGAGCAGTACTTC
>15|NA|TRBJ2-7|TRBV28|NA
CASRQPGLFSYEQYF
TGTGCCAGCAGGCAACCGGGACTTTTCTCCTACGAGCAGTACTTC
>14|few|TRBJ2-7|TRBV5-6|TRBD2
CASSLGGSSYEQYF
TGTGCCAGCAGCTTGGGCGGGAGTTCCTACGAGCAGTACTTC
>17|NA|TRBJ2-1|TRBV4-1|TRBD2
CASSHTSGLAEANEQFF
TGCGCCAGCAGCCATACATCGGGACTAGCGGAAGCGAATGAGCAGTTCTTC
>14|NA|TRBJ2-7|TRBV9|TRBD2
CASSATSGFYEQYF
TGTGCCAGCAGCGCGACTAGCGGTTTCTACGAGCAGTACTTC
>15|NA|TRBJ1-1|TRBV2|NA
CASSVTGAVNTEAFF
TGTGCCAGCAGTGTCACGGGAGCGGTAAACACTGAAGCTTTCTTT
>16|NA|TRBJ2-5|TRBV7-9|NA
CASSYSPRVNQETQYF
TGTGCCAGCAGCTACAGCCCCAGGGTGAACCAAGAGACCCAGTACTTC
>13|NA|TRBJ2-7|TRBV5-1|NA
CASSWNGGREQYF
TGCGCCAGCAGTTGGAATGGGGGACGCGAGCAGTACTTC
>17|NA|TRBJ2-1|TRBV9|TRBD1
CASSVRSGDSFYNEQFF
TGTGCCAGCAGCGTTCGGTCCGGGGACAGCTTCTACAATGAGCAGTTCTTC
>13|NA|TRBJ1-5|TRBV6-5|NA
CASSYMGEQPQHF
TGTGCCAGCAGTTACATGGGAGAGCAGCCCCAGCATTTT
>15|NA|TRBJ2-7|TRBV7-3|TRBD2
CASSPTTSGRDEQYF
TGTGCCAGCAGCCCCACGACTAGCGGGAGGGACGAGCAGTACTTC
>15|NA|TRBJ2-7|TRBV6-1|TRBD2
CASSGTSGSSYEQYF
TGTGCCAGCAGCGGGACTAGCGGGAGTTCCTACGAGCAGTACTTC
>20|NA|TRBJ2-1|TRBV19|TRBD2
CASSHPRTSGGVSSYNEQFF
TGTGCCAGTAGTCACCCCCGGACTAGCGGGGGGGTGAGCTCCTACAATGAGCAGTTCTTC
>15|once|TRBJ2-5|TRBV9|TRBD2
CASSGGTSAIETQYF
TGTGCCAGCAGCGGTGGGACTAGCGCAATCGAGACCCAGTACTTC
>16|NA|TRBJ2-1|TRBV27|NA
CASSPTQVGRYNEQFF
TGTGCCAGCAGTCCTACTCAGGTGGGACGGTACAATGAGCAGTTCTTC
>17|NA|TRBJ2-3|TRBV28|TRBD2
CASSKTTSGVRTDTQYF
TGTGCCAGCAGTAAGACGACTAGCGGGGTTAGGACAGATACGCAGTATTTT
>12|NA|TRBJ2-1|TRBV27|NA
CASSLPGGEQFF
TGTGCCAGCAGTTTACCGGGCGGTGAGCAGTTCTTC
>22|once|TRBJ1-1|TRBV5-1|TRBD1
CASSLDGLLFSGTVQIPTEAFF
TGCGCCAGCAGCTTGGACGGCCTTCTTTTTTCGGGGACAGTCCAAATCCCCACTGAAGCTTTCTTT
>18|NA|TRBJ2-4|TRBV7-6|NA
CASSPGVGRGRAKNIQYF
TGTGCCAGCAGCCCAGGGGTCGGCCGCGGGAGAGCCAAAAACATTCAGTACTTC
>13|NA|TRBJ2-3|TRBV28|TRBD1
CASSYATGVTQYF
TGTGCCAGCAGTTACGCTACAGGGGTTACGCAGTATTTT
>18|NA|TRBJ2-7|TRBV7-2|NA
CASSPSPRERERSYEQYF
TGTGCCAGCAGCCCCTCCCCGCGCGAGCGAGAGAGGTCCTACGAGCAGTACTTC
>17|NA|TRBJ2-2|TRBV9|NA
CASSNEMTDWYTGELFF
TGTGCCAGCAGCAACGAAATGACGGACTGGTACACCGGGGAGCTGTTTTTT
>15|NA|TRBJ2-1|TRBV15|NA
CATSRVREGYNEQFF
TGTGCCACCAGCAGAGTCAGGGAAGGGTACAATGAGCAGTTCTTC